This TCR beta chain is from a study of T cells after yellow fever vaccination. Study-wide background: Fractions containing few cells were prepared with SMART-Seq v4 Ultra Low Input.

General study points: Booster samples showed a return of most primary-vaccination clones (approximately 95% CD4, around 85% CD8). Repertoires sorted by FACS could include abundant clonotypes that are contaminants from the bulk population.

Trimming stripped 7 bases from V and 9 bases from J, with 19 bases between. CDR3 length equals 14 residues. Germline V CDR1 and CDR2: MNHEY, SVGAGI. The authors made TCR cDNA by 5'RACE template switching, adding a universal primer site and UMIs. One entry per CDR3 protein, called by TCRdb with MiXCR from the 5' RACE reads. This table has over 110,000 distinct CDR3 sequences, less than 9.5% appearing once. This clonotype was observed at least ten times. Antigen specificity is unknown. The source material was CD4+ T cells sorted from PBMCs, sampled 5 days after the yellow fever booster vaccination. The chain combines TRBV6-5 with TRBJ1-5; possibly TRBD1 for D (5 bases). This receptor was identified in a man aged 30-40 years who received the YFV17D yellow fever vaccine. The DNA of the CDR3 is TGTGCCAGCAAGGCCTCGGGGGGAGTTGGGCCCCAGCATTTT. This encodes CASKASGGVGPQHF.